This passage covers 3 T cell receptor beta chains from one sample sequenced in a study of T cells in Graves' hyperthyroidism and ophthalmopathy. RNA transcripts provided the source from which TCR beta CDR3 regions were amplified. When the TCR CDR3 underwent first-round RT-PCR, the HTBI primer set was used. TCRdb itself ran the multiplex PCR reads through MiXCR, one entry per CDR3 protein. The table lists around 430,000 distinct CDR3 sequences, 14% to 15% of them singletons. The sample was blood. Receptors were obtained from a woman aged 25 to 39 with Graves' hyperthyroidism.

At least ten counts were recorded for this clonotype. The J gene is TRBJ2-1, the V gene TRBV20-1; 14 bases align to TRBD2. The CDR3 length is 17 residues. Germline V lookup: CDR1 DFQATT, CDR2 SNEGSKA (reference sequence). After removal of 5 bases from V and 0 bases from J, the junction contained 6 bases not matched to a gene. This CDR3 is CSAPGLAGDSSYNEQFF. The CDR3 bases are TGCAGTGCTCCGGGACTAGCGGGAGATAGCTCCTACAATGAGCAGTTCTTC.

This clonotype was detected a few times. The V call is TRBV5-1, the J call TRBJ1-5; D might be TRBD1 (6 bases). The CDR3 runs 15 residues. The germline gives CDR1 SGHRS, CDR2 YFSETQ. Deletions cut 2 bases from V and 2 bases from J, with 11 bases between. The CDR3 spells CASSFGPGGNQPQHF. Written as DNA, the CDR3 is TGCGCCAGCAGCTTTGGTCCAGGGGGCAATCAGCCCCAGCATTTT.

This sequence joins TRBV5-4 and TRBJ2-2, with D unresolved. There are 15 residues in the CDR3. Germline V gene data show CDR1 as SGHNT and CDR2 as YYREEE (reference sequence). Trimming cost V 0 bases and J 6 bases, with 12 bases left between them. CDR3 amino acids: CASSLVGLQPGELFF. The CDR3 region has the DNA TGTGCCAGCAGCTTGGTCGGCCTGCAACCCGGGGAGCTGTTTTTT.